These 7 T cell receptor beta chains came from one sample sequenced in a study of shared clonotypes between healthy human individuals. Method: immunoSEQ multiplex PCR; TCRdb's copy keeps in-frame clones and lacks some. This table has about 800,000 clones, 95% to 97% appearing once. CD8 cells regarded as naive lacked CD45RO, were positively chosen for CCR7, and omitted terminally differentiated effector memory CD45RA+ cells. The source material was naive CD8+ T cells sorted from blood. The receptors originated from a man aged 25 to 45 in good health.

This chain connects TRBV7-9 to TRBJ2-7; no clear D gene. Trimming took off 8 bases at V and 2 bases at J, with 7 bases between the two ends. This CDR3 is 11 amino acids long. The germline V gene encodes CDR1 SEHNR and CDR2 FQNEAQ (reference sequence). This CDR3 reads CASGPAYEQYF. The DNA of the CDR3 is TGTGCCAGCGGACCGGCCTACGAGCAGTACTTC.

This chain connects TRBV14 to TRBJ2-2; a weak D match, TRBD2 (6 bases). The CDR3 runs to 16 residues. Germline loops: CDR1 SGHDN, CDR2 FVKESK. The V end lost 2 bases, the J end lost 2 bases, and 12 bases lay between the germline ends. The CDR3 DNA reads as TGTGCCAGCAGCCAACCAGTGGGAGGAAACACCGGGGAGCTGTTTTTT. It is translated as CASSQPVGGNTGELFF.

The chain joins TRBV5-4 to TRBJ2-1; either TRBD1 or TRBD2 may supply D (5 bases each). Trimming stripped 4 bases from V and 9 bases from J, with 20 bases between. This CDR3 has 15 residues. CDR1 and CDR2 from the germline V gene are SGHNT and YYREEE (reference sequence). The CDR3 bases are TGTGCCAGCAGCCCCCCGACCGCCAGGGAGAGTGAGCAGTTCTTC. Its protein is CASSPPTARESEQFF.

This chain connects TRBV11-2 to TRBJ2-1, with 12 bases fitting TRBD2. Germline trimming cut 6 bases from V and 4 bases from J; bases unmatched to any gene: 4. The CDR3 is made up of 15 amino acids. Germline V gives CDR1 SGHAT, CDR2 FQNNGV. The CDR3 nucleotides read TGTGCCAGCAGGGGGACTAGCGGGCCGTACAATGAGCAGTTCTTC. It translates to CASRGTSGPYNEQFF.

The chain has TRBV28 and TRBJ1-1; D gene unclear. The CDR3 covers 14 residues. V was pared by 0 bases and J by 1 base, with 6 bases between. Germline V gene data show CDR1 as MDHEN and CDR2 as SYDVKM. In nucleotides, the CDR3 is TGTGCCAGCAGTTTATGGAGGCAGAACACTGAAGCTTTCTTT. It specifies CASSLWRQNTEAFF. The complete variable domain, with remaining parts taken from reference TRBV28 and TRBJ1-1, reads DVKVTQSSRYLVKRTGEKVFLECVQDMDHENMFWYRQDPGLGLRLIYFSYDVKMKEKGDIPEGYSVSREKKERFSLILESASTNQTSMYLCASSLWRQNTEAFFGQGTRLTVV.

The V call is TRBV2, the J call TRBJ2-3; 8 nucleotides align to TRBD2. The CDR3 loop spans 16 amino acids. In germline, CDR1 is SNHLY, CDR2 FYNNEI. After removal of 4 bases from V and 0 bases from J, the junction contained 6 bases not matched to a gene. CDR3 DNA sequence: TGTGCCAGCAGTGCGAGAGTAGCGGGGAGCACAGATACGCAGTATTTT. This codes for CASSARVAGSTDTQYF. The full variable domain, with the rest looked up from reference TRBV2 and TRBJ2-3, is EPEVTQTPSHQVTQMGQEVILRCVPISNHLYFYWYRQILGQKVEFLVSFYNNEISEKSEIFDDQFSVERPDGSNFTLKIRSTKLEDSAMYFCASSARVAGSTDTQYFGPGTRLTVL.

The chain combines TRBV27 with TRBJ2-5; D unclear. The length of the CDR3 is 11 residues. V lost 8 bases, J lost 10 bases, and 14 bases lay in between. Germline V gene lookup returns CDR1 MNHEY and CDR2 SMNVEV (reference sequence). CDR3 bases: TGTGCCAGCGGGTTGCTTGACGACCAGTACTTC. Encoded protein: CASGLLDDQYF.